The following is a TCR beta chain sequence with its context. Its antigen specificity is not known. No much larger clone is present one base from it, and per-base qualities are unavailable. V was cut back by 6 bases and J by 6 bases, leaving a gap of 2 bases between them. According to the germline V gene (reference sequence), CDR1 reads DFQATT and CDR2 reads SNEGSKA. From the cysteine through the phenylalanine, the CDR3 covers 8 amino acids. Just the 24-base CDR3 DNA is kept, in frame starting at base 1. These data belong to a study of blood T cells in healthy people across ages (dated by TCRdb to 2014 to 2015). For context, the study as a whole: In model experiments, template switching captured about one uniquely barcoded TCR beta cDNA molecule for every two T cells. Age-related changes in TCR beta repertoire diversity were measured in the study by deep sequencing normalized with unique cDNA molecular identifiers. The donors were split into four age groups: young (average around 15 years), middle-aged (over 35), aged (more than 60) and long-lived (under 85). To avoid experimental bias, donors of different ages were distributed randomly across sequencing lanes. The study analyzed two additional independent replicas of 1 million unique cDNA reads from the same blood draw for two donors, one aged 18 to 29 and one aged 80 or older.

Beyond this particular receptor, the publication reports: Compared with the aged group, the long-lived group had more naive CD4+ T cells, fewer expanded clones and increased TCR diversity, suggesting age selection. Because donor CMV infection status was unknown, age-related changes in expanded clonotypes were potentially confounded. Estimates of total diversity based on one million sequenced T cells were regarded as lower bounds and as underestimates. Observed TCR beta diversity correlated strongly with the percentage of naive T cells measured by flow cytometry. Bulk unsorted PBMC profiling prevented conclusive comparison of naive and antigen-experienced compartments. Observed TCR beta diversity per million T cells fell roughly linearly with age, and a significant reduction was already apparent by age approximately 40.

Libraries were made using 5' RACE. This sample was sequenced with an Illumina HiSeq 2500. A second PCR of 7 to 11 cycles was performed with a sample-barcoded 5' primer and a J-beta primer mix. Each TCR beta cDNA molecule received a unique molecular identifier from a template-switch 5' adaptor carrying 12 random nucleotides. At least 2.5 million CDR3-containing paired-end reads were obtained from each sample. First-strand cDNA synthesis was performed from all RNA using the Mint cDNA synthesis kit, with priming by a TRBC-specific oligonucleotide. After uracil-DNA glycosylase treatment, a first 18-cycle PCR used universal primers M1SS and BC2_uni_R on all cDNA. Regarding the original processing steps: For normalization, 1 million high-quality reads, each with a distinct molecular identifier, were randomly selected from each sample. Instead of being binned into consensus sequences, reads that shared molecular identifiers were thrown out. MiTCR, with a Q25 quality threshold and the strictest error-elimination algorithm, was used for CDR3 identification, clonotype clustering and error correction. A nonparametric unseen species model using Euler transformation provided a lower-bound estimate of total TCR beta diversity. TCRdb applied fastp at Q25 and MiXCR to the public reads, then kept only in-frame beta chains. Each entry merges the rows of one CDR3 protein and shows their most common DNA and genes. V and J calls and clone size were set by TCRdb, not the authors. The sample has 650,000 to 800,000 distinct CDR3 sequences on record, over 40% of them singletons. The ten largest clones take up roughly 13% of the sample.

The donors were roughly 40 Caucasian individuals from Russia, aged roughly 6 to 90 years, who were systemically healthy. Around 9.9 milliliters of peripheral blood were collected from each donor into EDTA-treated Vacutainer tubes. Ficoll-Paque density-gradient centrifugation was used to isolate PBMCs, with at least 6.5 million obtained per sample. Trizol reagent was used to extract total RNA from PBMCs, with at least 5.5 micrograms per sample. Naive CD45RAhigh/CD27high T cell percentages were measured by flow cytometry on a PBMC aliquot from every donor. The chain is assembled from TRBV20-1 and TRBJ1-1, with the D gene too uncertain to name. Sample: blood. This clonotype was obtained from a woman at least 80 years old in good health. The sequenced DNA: TGCAGTGCCCCTGAAGCTTTCTTT. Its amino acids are CSAPEAFF.